The clone carrying this T cell receptor beta chain has a handful of counts. Its target is not known. Those patients with uncontrolled infection, other autoimmune disease, pregnancy or lactation were excluded. Each diagnosis was grounded in clinical symptoms, serum thyroxine and TRAb, thyroid ultrasound, and orbital computed tomography. This sample is part of a study of T cells in Graves' hyperthyroidism and ophthalmopathy. RNA transcripts were the template for amplifying TCR beta CDR3 regions. During a first-round RT-PCR of the TCR CDR3, the HTBI primer set was used. TCRdb analysed the multiplex PCR reads with MiXCR anew, one entry per CDR3 protein. The sample holds over 400,000 distinct CDR3 sequences, approximately 22% seen once. Broader study findings: Blood also held most thyroid clonotypes expanded beyond 0.001.

Trimming took 6 bases from V and 7 from J, leaving 7 bases between them. Per germline, CDR1 LGHNT and CDR2 FRNRAP. The CDR3 is made up of 12 amino acids. The sample taken for sequencing was blood. The chain has TRBV12-5 and TRBJ1-6, with D hard to call. This receptor was identified in a woman aged 70-85 years with Graves' ophthalmopathy. CDR3 sequence: CASGRPNSPLHF. As DNA, the CDR3 is TGTGCTAGTGGCCGTCCAAATTCACCCCTCCACTTT.